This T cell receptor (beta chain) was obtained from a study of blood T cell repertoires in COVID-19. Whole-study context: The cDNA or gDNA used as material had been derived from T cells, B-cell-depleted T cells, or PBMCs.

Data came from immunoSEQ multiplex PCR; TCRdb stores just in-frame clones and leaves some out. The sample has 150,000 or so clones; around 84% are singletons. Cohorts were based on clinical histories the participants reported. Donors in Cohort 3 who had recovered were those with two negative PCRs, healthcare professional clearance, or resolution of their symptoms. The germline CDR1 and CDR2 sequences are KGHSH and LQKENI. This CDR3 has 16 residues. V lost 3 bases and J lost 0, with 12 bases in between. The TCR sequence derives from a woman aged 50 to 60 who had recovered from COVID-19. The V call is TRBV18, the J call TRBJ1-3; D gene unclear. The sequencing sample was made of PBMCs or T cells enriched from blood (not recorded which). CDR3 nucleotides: TGTGCCAGCTCACCCTCCGTGCTTAGCTCTGGAAACACCATATATTTT. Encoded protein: CASSPSVLSSGNTIYF.